This T cell receptor (beta chain) was sequenced in a study of cytomegalovirus exposure and HLA in healthy donors. The study's findings and limits: Earlier results showed most TCR beta V segments being productive about 90% or about 30% of the time. It was taken for granted in presence/absence analyses that sequencing depth across donors was roughly uniform.

The PCR was carried out with 60 Vbeta primers and 13 Jbeta primers. Some clones are missing from TCRdb's copy, which holds only in-frame ones; the method was immunoSEQ multiplex PCR. The repertoire holds some 120,000 clones, with roughly 74% as singletons. The CDR3 sequence is 14 residues long. CDR1 LNHDA and CDR2 SQIVND come from the germline V gene (reference sequence). Trimming removed 7 bases at V and 6 bases at J, with 18 bases between. Donors sampled were nominally healthy, though unrecorded immune exposures were likely. There are a few counts of this clone. Antigen specificity is unknown. The source of this sequence is a woman between 50 and 59 years old in good health and CMV-seropositive. Sequenced sample: PBMCs. This chain uses TRBV19 with TRBJ1-1; the D gene is possibly TRBD1 (5 bases). The CDR3 nucleotides are TGTGCCAGTACCCTGGGGGGGGTATTGCCTGAAGCTTTCTTT. This sequence encodes CASTLGGVLPEAFF.